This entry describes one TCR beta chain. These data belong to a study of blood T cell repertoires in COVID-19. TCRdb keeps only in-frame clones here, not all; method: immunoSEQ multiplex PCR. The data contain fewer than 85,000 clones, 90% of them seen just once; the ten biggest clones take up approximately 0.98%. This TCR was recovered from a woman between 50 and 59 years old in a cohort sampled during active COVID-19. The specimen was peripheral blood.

Written as DNA, the CDR3 is TGTGCCAGTAGTATCCCGGGACAGGGGGCGTATGGCTACACCTTC. Its protein is CASSIPGQGAYGYTF. The chain links TRBV19 to TRBJ1-2; 12 bases align to TRBD1. J gave up 5 bases and V 3 bases, and 4 bases lay outside the gene matches. The CDR3 spans 15 residues. The germline CDR1 and CDR2 sequences are LNHDA and SQIVND (reference sequence).